The present entry profiles one TCR beta chain with its context. Libraries were prepared by immunoSEQ multiplex PCR; TCRdb keeps only in-frame clonotypes and omits some of them. The profile shows around 300,000 clones, 88% of them singletons. This record comes from a study of blood T cell repertoires in COVID-19. The wider study: From T cells, B-cell-depleted T cells, or PBMCs came the material, which was cDNA or gDNA.

The V end lost 2 bases, the J end lost 3 bases, and 5 bases lay between the germline ends. The length of the CDR3 is 12 residues. The germline gives CDR1 KGHSH, CDR2 LQKENI. Cohorts were determined from participant-reported clinical history. This rearrangement joins TRBV18 to TRBJ2-7, with no clear D. The TCR sequence derives from a woman aged 45-59 years who had recovered from COVID-19. The sequencing input was PBMCs or T cells enriched from blood (not recorded which). The CDR3 nucleotides are TGTGCCAGCTCACCAAACAACTACGAGCAGTACTTC. It is translated as CASSPNNYEQYF.